These T cell receptor beta chains were read from a single sample in a study of blood T cell repertoires in COVID-19. Produced via immunoSEQ multiplex PCR; TCRdb's table is partial and in-frame only. This sample has about 320,000 clones, with approximately 91% found just once. Sequenced input: PBMCs or T cells enriched from blood (not recorded which). These receptors all stem from a woman aged 25 to 39 who had been exposed to COVID-19. CDR3s include the opening cysteine and the closing phenylalanine or tryptophan. The order of the fields is clone size, J gene, V gene, D gene, CDR3 DNA, CDR3 protein. D genes are given only for firm matches. Clone sizes are given selectively: once, few, many, or a class where the clone is expanded.

>.|TRBJ2-1|TRBV4-2|TRBD2
TGTGCCAGCAGCCAAGAAGTAGCGGGGGTGTCCTACAATGAGCAGTTCTTC
CASSQEVAGVSYNEQFF
>.|TRBJ1-4|TRBV5-5|.
TGTGCCAGCAGCTTGGACAGGGTGGGGGAAAAACTGTTTTTT
CASSLDRVGEKLFF
>.|TRBJ1-4|TRBV2|TRBD1
TGTGCCAGCAGGGCGGGACAGACGAGTAGGCTGTTTTTT
CASRAGQTSRLFF
>.|TRBJ1-3|TRBV4-1|.
TGCGCCAGCAGCCAAGTCCACTCTGGAAACACCATATATTTT
CASSQVHSGNTIYF
>.|TRBJ1-1|TRBV18|.
TGTGCCAGCTCAACAAGGACAAAAAACACTGAAGCTTTCTTT
CASSTRTKNTEAFF
>.|TRBJ1-2|TRBV7-3|TRBD1
TGTGCCAGCAGCCCCGGACAGGGTGTTCTTGGCTACACCTTC
CASSPGQGVLGYTF
>.|TRBJ2-3|TRBV6-1|TRBD1
TGTGCCAGCAGTGAATCCTTTGGGACAGGGTTCCGAGATACGCAGTATTTT
CASSESFGTGFRDTQYF
>.|TRBJ2-3|TRBV19|.
TGTGCCAGTAGTATCGGGGAAAGTTCAGCAGATACGCAGTATTTT
CASSIGESSADTQYF
>.|TRBJ2-1|TRBV4-1|TRBD2
TGCGCCAGCAGCCAAGAGGCTAGCGGGTACAATGAGCAGTTCTTC
CASSQEASGYNEQFF
>.|TRBJ1-1|TRBV2|.
TGTGCCAGCAGTGGGCGCAGGGCAGGTGAAGCTTTCTTT
CASSGRRAGEAFF
>few|TRBJ1-2|TRBV5-1|TRBD1
TGCGCCAGCAGCTTAACGAGACAGGGATACTATGGCTACACCTTC
CASSLTRQGYYGYTF
>few|TRBJ1-4|TRBV10-3|.
TGTGCCATACAGCCGGGGTATACAACTAATGAAAAACTGTTTTTT
CAIQPGYTTNEKLFF
>.|TRBJ2-1|TRBV5-1|.
TGCGCCAGCAGCTTACAGGATTACAATGAGCAGTTCTTC
CASSLQDYNEQFF
>once|TRBJ1-3|TRBV5-4|TRBD1
TGTGCCAGCAGCACCCCCGGGACAGGGGGCTTGGGAAACACCATATATTTT
CASSTPGTGGLGNTIYF
>.|TRBJ1-2|TRBV7-9|.
TGTGCCAGCAGCTTGACCGCAGGAAGCTATGGCTACACCTTC
CASSLTAGSYGYTF
>.|TRBJ1-1|TRBV6-1|.
TGTGCCAGCAGTGATCAAGCCAACACTGAAGCTTTCTTT
CASSDQANTEAFF
>.|TRBJ2-5|TRBV2|.
TGTGCCAGCAGCTCCTTACTAGTAACCGAGACCCAGTACTTC
CASSSLLVTETQYF
>.|TRBJ1-6|TRBV7-8|.
TGTGCCAGCAGCCCCACCCGTAGACACTTTAATTCACCCCTCCACTTT
CASSPTRRHFNSPLHF
>.|TRBJ1-2|TRBV5-1|TRBD1
TGCGCCAGCAGGCAACACGAGGACAGGCTTAGAGGCTACACCTTC
CASRQHEDRLRGYTF
>.|TRBJ1-2|TRBV5-1|.
TGCGCCAGCAAACAACGCGGGTATAACTATGGCTACACCTTC
CASKQRGYNYGYTF
>.|TRBJ2-3|TRBV5-4|TRBD2
TGTGCCAGCAGCTTGGAGGCGGGGGGAGATACGCAGTATTTT
CASSLEAGGDTQYF
>.|TRBJ2-3|TRBV28|.
TGTGCCAGCAGTCCCGTCACAGATACGCAGTATTTT
CASSPVTDTQYF
>.|TRBJ1-4|TRBV9|.
TGTGCCAGCAGCGTCCAGGGGAGGGGAGAAAAACTGTTTTTT
CASSVQGRGEKLFF
>.|TRBJ2-5|TRBV7-2|.
TGTGCCAGCAGCTTAGTCGCGGGGTTCCAAGAGACCCAGTACTTC
CASSLVAGFQETQYF
>.|TRBJ1-1|TRBV30|.
TGTGCCTGGAGTGTCTCCGGGACTCAAAGCGGGGCTTTCTTT
CAWSVSGTQSGAFF
>.|TRBJ2-5|TRBV5-1|TRBD1
TGCGCCAGCAGCTTGGCTGGCAGGGCAGGGGGAGAGACCCAGTACTTC
CASSLAGRAGGETQYF
>.|TRBJ1-2|TRBV3-1/TRBV3-2|TRBD1
TGTGCCAGCAGCCAGGCCGGGACAGGGGGCAACTATGGCTACACCTTC
CASSQAGTGGNYGYTF
>.|TRBJ2-5|TRBV7-2|TRBD2
TGTGCCAGCAGCTTTGGGACTAGCGGGGGGTCAGAGACCCAGTACTTC
CASSFGTSGGSETQYF
>.|TRBJ1-2|TRBV9|.
TGTGCCAGCAGCGTCAGGAGGCGGGGGCCTAACTATGGCTACACCTTC
CASSVRRRGPNYGYTF
>few|TRBJ2-3|TRBV7-9|TRBD2
TGTGCCAGCAGCGACCGACTAGCGGGGGATACAGATACGCAGTATTTT
CASSDRLAGDTDTQYF
>.|TRBJ1-1|TRBV9|TRBD1
TGTGCCAGCAGCGCCGGACAGGGGGCTCTTTTAGCTTTCTTT
CASSAGQGALLAFF
>.|TRBJ2-3|TRBV3-1/TRBV3-2|TRBD2
TGTGCCAGCAGCCCGTACTCGGGACTAGCGGGGGGGCAAGATACGCAGTATTTT
CASSPYSGLAGGQDTQYF
>.|TRBJ2-7|TRBV5-1|TRBD1
TGCGCCAGCGCCGACCGACAGGGATCCTACGAGCAGTACTTC
CASADRQGSYEQYF
>.|TRBJ2-5|TRBV5-1|.
TGCGCCAGCAGCTTGGCAGGGGGGAAAGGGGCCCAGTACTTC
CASSLAGGKGAQYF
>once|TRBJ1-2|TRBV7-2|.
TGTGCCAGCAGCTTGGGGGGTGGCTACACCTTC
CASSLGGGYTF
>.|TRBJ2-5|TRBV11-3|TRBD2
TGTGCCAGCAGCTTAGGACTAGCCCAAGAGACCCAGTACTTC
CASSLGLAQETQYF
>.|TRBJ1-2|TRBV5-8|TRBD1
TGTGCCAGCAGCTTCAAGGACAGGGCTAACTATGGCTACACCTTC
CASSFKDRANYGYTF
>.|TRBJ2-1|TRBV13|TRBD2
TGTGCCAGCAGCCCTAGCCCTCTTGTTCTAGCGGGGATCCACAATGAGCAGTTCTTC
CASSPSPLVLAGIHNEQFF
>.|TRBJ1-2|TRBV9|.
TGTGCCAGCAGCGCAGGGGTCTATGGCTACACCTTC
CASSAGVYGYTF
>.|TRBJ1-2|TRBV6-5|.
TGTGCCAGCAGTTACTCTGCGGGAAGTGACGGCTACACCTTC
CASSYSAGSDGYTF
>.|TRBJ1-5|TRBV3-1/TRBV3-2|.
TGTGCCAGCAGCTTAAACGCAGGGGCGGATCAGCCCCAGCATTTT
CASSLNAGADQPQHF
>.|TRBJ1-6|TRBV2|TRBD1
TGTGCCAGCAGGGGACAGATTAATTCACCCCTCCACTTT
CASRGQINSPLHF